Each of the 21 T cell receptor beta chains below was sequenced from the same sample in a study of tissue T cells after allogeneic stem cell transplantation. Data came from immunoSEQ multiplex PCR; TCRdb stores just in-frame clones and leaves some out. The data contain over 25,000 clones, over 75% of them singletons. Specimen: blood, collected before transplantation. The receptors were gathered from a woman aged 18 to 55 who later had graft-versus-host disease after an allogeneic stem cell transplant.

The rearrangement uses TRBV19 and TRBJ1-1, with D tentatively TRBD1 (5 bases). Deletions cut 7 bases from V and 5 bases from J, with 29 bases between. The CDR3 is made up of 18 amino acids. Germline CDR1 reads LNHDA; CDR2 reads SQIVND (reference sequence). For the CDR3, the DNA is TGTGCCAGTACCTATCACCTCCTGGGGGACCTCCGGAGGACTGAAGCTTTCTTT. Residues: CASTYHLLGDLRRTEAFF.

The chain links TRBV12-3 or TRBV12-4 to TRBJ1-1; D gene unclear. With 1 base removed from V and 2 bases from J, the gap between germline ends came to 5 bases. The CDR3 is 13 amino acids. The CDR3 here is CASSLEQNTEAFF. As DNA, the CDR3 is TGTGCCAGCAGTTTAGAGCAAAACACTGAAGCTTTCTTT.

The rearrangement uses TRBV6-1 and TRBJ2-7; D is unclear. Per the germline V gene, CDR1 is MNHNS and CDR2 is SASEGT. V gave up 4 bases and J gave up 3 bases, with 13 bases separating them. The CDR3 sequence is 14 residues long. The CDR3 loop reads CASSVPGRDYEQYF. The DNA of the CDR3 is TGTGCCAGCAGTGTACCCGGACGAGACTACGAGCAGTACTTC.

The chain's CDR3 is CASSGRDRGDQPQHF. CDR3 sequence (DNA): TGTGCCAGCAGCGGTCGGGACAGGGGAGATCAGCCCCAGCATTTT. The chain employs TRBV7-2 and TRBJ1-5, with 10 positions matching TRBD1. This CDR3 comprises 15 residues. Germline loops: CDR1 SGHTA, CDR2 FQGNSA. The V gene end was trimmed by 5 bases and the J gene end by 5 bases; junction bases not matched to a gene: 6.

The chain uses TRBV27 and TRBJ2-7; D uncertain. From germline, CDR1 is MNHEY and CDR2 SMNVEV (reference sequence). Trimming pared 3 bases from V and 7 bases from J, leaving 7 bases between. The CDR3 consists of 11 residues. This CDR3 reads CASSFMREQYF. The DNA for the CDR3 is TGTGCCAGCAGTTTTATGCGGGAGCAGTACTTC.

V usage is TRBV7-9 and J usage is TRBJ2-1, with D possibly called TRBD1 or TRBD2 (6 bases each). V lost 2 bases and J lost 5, with 16 bases in between. The CDR3 is made up of 16 amino acids. Germline V gene lookup returns CDR1 SEHNR and CDR2 FQNEAQ (reference sequence). Written as DNA, the CDR3 is TGTGCCAGCAGCTTATCGGGGGCGTGGAGCGACAATGAGCAGTTCTTC. Its translation is CASSLSGAWSDNEQFF.

This clone was found once. The CDR3 DNA follows: TGTGCCAGCAGCTTGCCTGACAGGGCCTCCTACAATGAGCAGTTCTTC. This gives the protein CASSLPDRASYNEQFF. The rearrangement uses TRBV7-9 and TRBJ2-1, with TRBD1 matching over 7 bases. Per the germline V gene, CDR1 is SEHNR and CDR2 is FQNEAQ (reference sequence). CDR3 length: 16 residues. V dropped 3 bases and J dropped 0; count of bases not matched to a gene: 5.

This clone was detected a few times. The V gene is TRBV4-2, the J gene TRBJ1-1; D is possibly TRBD1 (6 bases). Trimming stripped 1 base from V and 5 bases from J, with 14 bases between. Per the germline V gene, CDR1 is LGHNA and CDR2 is YNFKEQ. The CDR3 contains 15 residues. The CDR3 DNA reads TGTGCCAGCAGCCAAGCCCGACAGGACTTAACTGAAGCTTTCTTT. Translating gives CASSQARQDLTEAFF.

The chain links TRBV19 to TRBJ1-1; 11 bases agree with TRBD1. Germline V gene data show CDR1 as LNHDA and CDR2 as SQIVND (reference sequence). This CDR3 is built from 15 residues. The V and J ends lost 7 bases and 1 base, in that order; junction bases with no gene match: 5. DNA for the CDR3: TGTGCCAGTAAGGACAGGGGGCTGGGGAACACTGAAGCTTTCTTT. It specifies CASKDRGLGNTEAFF.

This chain uses TRBV20-1 with TRBJ2-7, with TRBD2 as a possible D gene (5 bases). CDR1 and CDR2 (germline): DFQATT, SNEGSKA (reference sequence). Trimming pared 3 bases from V and 5 bases from J, leaving 17 bases between. The length of the CDR3 is 14 residues. This CDR3 reads CSASLDSPLDEQYF. CDR3 nucleotides: TGCAGTGCTAGTCTGGACTCACCTCTGGACGAGCAGTACTTC.

The rearrangement uses TRBV18 and TRBJ2-7; TRBD1 agrees at 7 bases. Germline V gene data show CDR1 as KGHSH and CDR2 as LQKENI. The CDR3 is 17 residues long. The junction had 12 bases not matched to a gene; V was cut back by 2 bases and J by 2 bases. Here the CDR3 DNA reads TGTGCCAGCTCACCATGGTGGACAGGTCGGTCCACCTACGAGCAGTACTTC. Its protein is CASSPWWTGRSTYEQYF.

This clone was observed a few times. This chain joins TRBV29-1 and TRBJ2-1; 12 bases fit TRBD2. This CDR3 contains 14 residues. The V segment lost 6 bases and the J segment 6 bases; nucleotides outside the gene matches: 6. Germline lookup yields CDR1 SQVTM and CDR2 ANQGSEA. Here the CDR3 reads CSVSGTSGPNEQFF. CDR3 nucleotide sequence: TGCAGCGTGTCCGGGACTAGCGGGCCCAATGAGCAGTTCTTC.

The rearrangement joins TRBV27 to TRBJ1-1; maybe TRBD1 (6 bases). This CDR3 is built from 15 residues. In germline, CDR1 is MNHEY, CDR2 SMNVEV (reference sequence). Trimming stripped 5 bases from V and 3 bases from J, with 16 bases between. The DNA of the CDR3 is TGTGCCAGCAGTCATGAAGGGGGGACTCACACTGAAGCTTTCTTT. This encodes CASSHEGGTHTEAFF.

This chain joins TRBV15 and TRBJ1-5; no firm D call. Germline CDR1 and CDR2: LNHNV and YYDKDF (reference sequence). With 0 bases removed from V and 1 base from J, the gap between germline ends came to 4 bases. The CDR3 runs 14 residues. Here the CDR3 reads CATSRDLSNQPQHF. The CDR3 region has the DNA TGTGCCACCAGCAGAGATTTGAGCAATCAGCCCCAGCATTTT.

The V call is TRBV11-2, the J call TRBJ2-7; D gene ambiguous. V was trimmed by 4 bases and J by 4 bases, leaving 11 bases between them. The CDR3 totals 13 residues. Germline V CDR1 and CDR2: SGHAT, FQNNGV. In nucleotides, the CDR3 is TGTGCCAGCAGCTGGCCTGGCCATTACGAGCAGTACTTC. Its translation is CASSWPGHYEQYF. The complete variable domain, with remaining parts taken from reference TRBV11-2 and TRBJ2-7, reads EAGVAQSPRYKIIEKRQSVAFWCNPISGHATLYWYQQILGQGPKLLIQFQNNGVVDDSQLPKDRFSAERLKGVDSTLKIQPAKLEDSAVYLCASSWPGHYEQYFGPGTRLTVT.

The chain joins TRBV6-5 to TRBJ2-1; 10 bases match TRBD2. From germline, CDR1 is MNHEY and CDR2 SVGAGI. This CDR3 comprises 16 residues. Trimming cost V 4 bases and J 3 bases; bases outside gene matches: 6. The CDR3 loop reads CASSSRLAGNYNEQFF. The CDR3 DNA reads TGTGCCAGCAGTTCCCGACTAGCGGGTAACTACAATGAGCAGTTCTTC.

The genes are TRBV5-5 and TRBJ1-1; D might be TRBD1 (5 bases). Germline CDR1 reads SGHKS; CDR2 reads YYEKEE (reference sequence). This CDR3 is built from 16 residues. V was pared by 4 bases and J by 1 base, with 17 bases between. The DNA of the CDR3 is TGTGCCAGCAGCCGACTTCTGGGGACGTCGAACACTGAAGCTTTCTTT. This sequence encodes CASSRLLGTSNTEAFF.

This chain joins TRBV6-5 and TRBJ1-1, with TRBD1 as a possible D gene (6 bases). Germline CDR1 and CDR2: MNHEY and SVGAGI. V lost 0 bases and J 3 bases, leaving 11 bases between the germline ends. The CDR3 is 15 amino acids. The CDR3 loop is CASSYSWTADTEAFF. Here the CDR3 DNA reads TGTGCCAGCAGTTACTCGTGGACAGCTGACACTGAAGCTTTCTTT.

As concerns this clone: This sample includes further DNA sequences coding for the same CDR3. The chain links TRBV3-1 (or the pseudogene TRBV3-2) to TRBJ2-5; 8 bases are shared with TRBD1. V shed 2 bases and J 2 bases; nucleotides not matched to a gene: 1. Germline V gene data show CDR1 as LGHDT and CDR2 as YNNKEL (reference sequence). The length of the CDR3 is 14 residues. CDR3 amino acids: CASSQRTGQETQYF. The DNA of the CDR3 is TGTGCCAGCAGCCAACGGACAGGGCAAGAGACCCAGTACTTC.

The V gene is TRBV19, the J gene TRBJ1-2; D uncertain. This CDR3 contains 17 residues. Trimming took off 1 base at V and 4 bases at J, with 19 bases between the two ends. Germline-derived CDR1 and CDR2 are LNHDA and SQIVND (reference sequence). The CDR3 DNA reads as TGTGCCAGTAGTATAGCCAGGTCGCAGCCCCCTTTCTATGGCTACACCTTC. Translated, it gives CASSIARSQPPFYGYTF.

The chain combines TRBV29-1 with TRBJ1-5; possible D gene TRBD1, 6 bases. V shed 4 bases and J shed 0 bases, with 10 bases lying between them. The CDR3 totals 14 residues. The germline gives CDR1 SQVTM, CDR2 ANQGSEA. The CDR3 reads CSVAGANSNQPQHF. CDR3 in DNA: TGCAGCGTTGCAGGGGCCAATAGCAATCAGCCCCAGCATTTT.